This T cell receptor (beta chain) was documented in a study of blood T cells in healthy people across ages. Notes on this clonotype: Its target is unknown.

Study-level results: Both higher diversity and more naive CD4+ cells marked long-lived donors when set against aged donors.

In germline, CDR1 is DFQATT, CDR2 SNEGSKA (reference sequence). CDR3 length: 15 residues. V dropped 5 bases and J dropped 4; count of bases not matched to a gene: 10. A second about 6 to 12 cycle PCR used barcoded and J-beta primers. Each CDR3 protein is one row after TCRdb ran MiXCR on the 5' RACE reads. The sample lists fewer than 950,000 distinct CDR3 sequences; about 53% were seen once. The specimen was blood. V is TRBV20-1 and J is TRBJ1-2; 10 bases match TRBD1. This receptor was obtained from a man older than 75 in good health. The CDR3 nucleotides read TGCAGTGCTGTCGGGGGGACAGGGGAGTTCTATGGCTACACCTTC. Translation: CSAVGGTGEFYGYTF.